This record covers a single TCR beta chain. Its specificity is not known. Using immunoSEQ multiplex PCR, the repertoire was profiled, and TCRdb retains in-frame clones only, with some absent. The sample lists about 190,000 clones; 80% to 85% were seen once. The V segment lost 0 bases and the J segment 3 bases; nucleotides outside the gene matches: 2. CDR1 is SGHRS and CDR2 is YFSETQ in the germline V gene. The CDR3 contains 14 residues. The data derive from a study of cytomegalovirus exposure and HLA in healthy donors. Study observations and caveats: Cytomegalovirus association was assigned to 150 to 200 TCR beta chains. Despite most TCR sequences being rare, some public TCRs occurred in many donors.

This clonotype was obtained from a young woman in good health and CMV-seropositive. The sequencing input was PBMCs. The chain joins TRBV5-1 to TRBJ2-7, with 8 bases lining up with TRBD1. The CDR3 protein is CASSLGQGYYEQYF. The CDR3 DNA reads TGCGCCAGCAGCTTGGGACAGGGGTACTACGAGCAGTACTTC.